These 23 T cell receptor beta chains originate from one sample sequenced in a study of identical twins. Each CDR3 protein is one row after TCRdb ran MiXCR on the 5' RACE reads. The sample lists 500,000 to 700,000 distinct CDR3 sequences, just over 7% occurring once. This same sample was also part of a study on yellow fever vaccine responses in identical twins.

What was sequenced was PBMCs. The receptor set was obtained from a woman aged 18-35 years in good health.

This clonotype was observed many times. The CDR3 here is CASTVSGANVLTF. DNA of the CDR3: TGTGCCAGCACTGTCTCTGGGGCCAACGTCCTGACTTTC. The rearrangement links TRBV7-8 to TRBJ2-6, with D unclear. The V end lost 7 bases, the J end lost 0 bases, and 4 bases lay between the germline ends. This CDR3 has 13 residues. Germline loops: CDR1 SGHVS, CDR2 FQNEAQ.

This clonotype was seen more than once but under ten times. The chain employs TRBV10-2 and TRBJ1-1; tentative D call: TRBD1 (6 bases). The CDR3 is 13 residues long. Germline CDR1 reads WSHSY; CDR2 reads SAAADI. The V and J ends lost 7 bases and 4 bases respectively, with 13 bases between them. CDR3 in amino acids: CASITQGGTEAFF. The CDR3 DNA is TGCGCCAGCATAACACAGGGAGGCACTGAAGCTTTCTTT.

This clonotype was counted a few times. The rearrangement links TRBV5-1 to TRBJ2-2, with 10 bases aligning to TRBD1. The V segment lost 3 bases and the J segment 4 bases; nucleotides outside the gene matches: 15. Germline CDR1 reads SGHRS; CDR2 reads YFSETQ. The CDR3 contains 19 residues. The CDR3 nucleotides read TGCGCCAGCAGCTCCCAACTAACCGGGACAGGGGAGGGCACCGGGGAGCTGTTTTTT. Its protein product is CASSSQLTGTGEGTGELFF.

The J gene is TRBJ2-1, the V gene TRBV12-3 or TRBV12-4; tentative D call: TRBD1 (6 bases). CDR3 length: 16 amino acids. Trimming cost V 5 bases and J 1 base, with 15 bases left between them. Written as DNA, the CDR3 is TGTGCCAGCAGTCCGACAGGACGGGATTCCTACAATGAGCAGTTCTTC. Protein sequence: CASSPTGRDSYNEQFF.

This rearrangement joins TRBV7-6 to TRBJ2-1; 10 bases agree with TRBD2. Unmatched junction bases numbered 10, after V lost 5 bases and J lost 9 bases. Germline CDR1 is SGHVS and CDR2 is FNYEAQ. The CDR3 totals 15 residues. As DNA, the CDR3 is TGTGCCAGCAGCCCCGAGGTAGCGGGAGGATCTGAGCAGTTCTTC. This codes for CASSPEVAGGSEQFF.

This clonotype was detected many times. V and J are TRBV24-1 and TRBJ2-7, with D possibly being TRBD1 or TRBD2 (5 bases each). This CDR3 has 15 residues. V lost 5 bases and J lost 0, with 13 bases in between. Per the germline V gene, CDR1 is KGHDR and CDR2 is SFDVKD. The DNA of the CDR3 is TGTGCCACCAGTGCGGGGCAGGGAAGCTCCTACGAGCAGTACTTC. Translated: CATSAGQGSSYEQYF.

This clonotype came up many times. The rearrangement links TRBV5-1 to TRBJ1-2, with TRBD1 as a possible D gene (6 bases). The CDR3 sequence is 13 residues long. V gave up 0 bases and J gave up 4 bases, with 7 bases separating them. CDR1 SGHRS and CDR2 YFSETQ come from the germline V gene. This CDR3 is CASSLGQVYGYTF. CDR3 bases: TGCGCCAGCAGCTTGGGACAGGTCTATGGCTACACCTTC.

This clonotype was observed a few times. The chain couples TRBV5-1 to TRBJ2-7, with TRBD1 matching over 10 bases. V lost 7 bases to trimming and J lost 3 bases; unmatched junction nucleotides: 7. CDR3 length equals 14 residues. CDR1 SGHRS and CDR2 YFSETQ come from the germline V gene. DNA of the CDR3: TGCGCCAGCGGCCAGGACAGGGGGGTCTACGAGCAGTACTTC. Translation: CASGQDRGVYEQYF.

The J gene is TRBJ2-1, the V gene TRBV14; 8 bases are a match to TRBD1. The germline V gene encodes CDR1 SGHDN and CDR2 FVKESK. The CDR3 spans 18 residues. Trimming removed 1 base from V and 5 bases from J; junction bases left unmatched: 13. The CDR3 protein is CASSQVGPRGLVNNEQFF. CDR3 sequence (DNA): TGTGCCAGCAGCCAAGTGGGGCCCAGGGGGCTGGTCAACAATGAGCAGTTCTTC. Using reference TRBV14 and TRBJ2-1 for the parts outside the CDR3, the full variable domain is EAGVTQFPSHSVIEKGQTVTLRCDPISGHDNLYWYRRVMGKEIKFLLHFVKESKQDESGMPNNRFLAERTGGTYSTLKVQPAELEDSGVYFCASSQVGPRGLVNNEQFFGPGTRLTVL.

This clonotype was observed a few times. This sequence joins TRBV7-2 and TRBJ1-5; D unresolved. This CDR3 is built from 14 residues. V was pared by 4 bases and J by 11 bases, with 18 bases between. Germline V gene data show CDR1 as SGHTA and CDR2 as FQGNSA. CDR3 sequence (DNA): TGTGCCAGCAGCTCCGACGGCCCCGTTTCGGCCCAGCATTTT. It encodes CASSSDGPVSAQHF.

The J gene is TRBJ1-3, the V gene TRBV14; TRBD1 aligns across 7 bases. V lost 5 bases and J lost 8; bases outside the gene matches: 3. The CDR3 covers 12 residues. The V gene's germline CDR1 is SGHDN and CDR2 FVKESK. CDR3 bases: TGTGCCAGCAGCTCAGGGGGATACACCATATATTTT. Its translation: CASSSGGYTIYF.

This clonotype was recorded at least ten times. The chain employs TRBV20-1 and TRBJ2-5; D possibly uses TRBD1 or TRBD2 (5 bases each). The CDR3 length is 12 residues. V lost 2 bases, J lost 10 bases, and 14 bases lay in between. Per germline, CDR1 DFQATT and CDR2 SNEGSKA (reference sequence). DNA of the CDR3: TGCAGTGCTAGAACCGGACCTGGGGGCCAGTACTTC. Translating gives CSARTGPGGQYF.

This clonotype appeared many times. The chain employs TRBV27 and TRBJ2-7, with D unclear. This CDR3 spans 14 amino acids. From germline, CDR1 is MNHEY and CDR2 SMNVEV (reference sequence). The V and J ends lost 8 bases and 2 bases respectively, with 16 bases between them. The CDR3 protein is CASSRATGTYEQYF. In DNA form, the CDR3 reads TGTGCCAGCTCCCGGGCGACTGGGACCTACGAGCAGTACTTC.

In this sample, this clonotype turned up many times. The V call is TRBV5-1, the J call TRBJ1-1; the D is unclear. This CDR3 region has 15 residues. V gave up 0 bases and J gave up 3 bases, with 12 bases separating them. Germline CDR1 reads SGHRS; CDR2 reads YFSETQ. CDR3 loop: CASSLASVGYTEAFF. The CDR3 DNA reads TGCGCCAGCAGCTTGGCGTCAGTCGGGTACACTGAAGCTTTCTTT.

V is TRBV19 and J is TRBJ2-3; D remains ambiguous. Trimming took off 1 base at V and 3 bases at J, with 5 bases between the two ends. The germline gives CDR1 LNHDA, CDR2 SQIVND (reference sequence). This CDR3 region has 13 residues. The CDR3 protein is CASSIGPTDTQYF. The CDR3 DNA reads TGTGCCAGTAGTATAGGGCCAACAGATACGCAGTATTTT.

This clonotype came up many times. This chain connects TRBV3-1 to TRBJ1-1, with D unresolved. With 1 base removed from V and 0 bases from J, the gap between germline ends came to 12 bases. The CDR3 is 16 residues long. The germline CDR1 and CDR2 sequences are LGHDT and YNNKEL (reference sequence). CDR3 in amino acids: CASSQGIGAMNTEAFF. In DNA, the CDR3 is TGTGCCAGCAGCCAAGGCATAGGAGCTATGAACACTGAAGCTTTCTTT.

The table lists this clonotype with many counts. The rearrangement links TRBV10-3 to TRBJ2-1, with D unclear. V was trimmed by 6 bases and J by 5 bases, leaving 11 bases between them. Germline CDR1 ENHRY, CDR2 SYGVKD. There are 13 residues in the CDR3. The CDR3 DNA is TGTGCCATCAGGGGCAACGAGAACAATGAGCAGTTCTTC. Protein product: CAIRGNENNEQFF.

The chain combines TRBV12-3 or TRBV12-4 with TRBJ2-6; tentative D call: TRBD2 (5 bases). The CDR3 is 15 residues long. The V end lost 3 bases, the J end lost 2 bases, and 8 bases lay between the germline ends. CDR3 nucleotide sequence: TGTGCCAGCAGTTTTCAGGAGGCTGGGGCCAACGTCCTGACTTTC. It codes for CASSFQEAGANVLTF.

This clonotype was recorded at least ten times. CDR3 DNA sequence: TGTGCCAGCAGCCAAGGGACACTTCTGGGCGGAACCGGGGAGCTGTTTTTT. This gives the protein CASSQGTLLGGTGELFF. V is TRBV14 and J is TRBJ2-2, with a weak D call TRBD1 (5 bases). The V and J ends lost 1 base and 5 bases respectively, with 17 bases between them. This CDR3 has 17 residues. Germline CDR1 SGHDN, CDR2 FVKESK.

This clonotype was observed a few times. The rearrangement links TRBV28 to TRBJ2-2, with a weak D call TRBD1 (6 bases). This CDR3 has 15 residues. Germline V gene data show CDR1 as MDHEN and CDR2 as SYDVKM. V was clipped by 3 bases and J by 2 bases, with 10 bases between them. The CDR3 is CASSLGHRNTGELFF. In nucleotides, the CDR3 is TGTGCCAGCAGTTTGGGACACCGAAACACCGGGGAGCTGTTTTTT.

This clonotype was observed many times. V usage is TRBV10-3 and J usage is TRBJ2-7, with D tentatively TRBD1 (6 bases). The CDR3 runs to 12 residues. Germline assignment: CDR1 ENHRY and CDR2 SYGVKD. Trimming stripped 6 bases from V and 5 bases from J, with 11 bases between. This CDR3 is CAISGDIDEQYF. The CDR3 nucleotides are TGTGCCATCAGCGGGGACATCGACGAGCAGTACTTC.

This clonotype came up many times. The V gene is TRBV4-1, the J gene TRBJ1-1; D gene unclear. Germline V lookup: CDR1 MGHRA, CDR2 YSYEKL. The CDR3 consists of 15 residues. Trimming left V 4 bases short and J 2 bases short, with 14 bases between. In nucleotides, the CDR3 is TGCGCCAGCAGCCTAGGTAGGGAACTCAACACTGAAGCTTTCTTT. Residues: CASSLGRELNTEAFF.

The chain employs TRBV20-1 and TRBJ2-7; D possibly corresponds to TRBD2 (5 bases). V lost 6 bases, J lost 1 base, and 10 bases lay in between. This CDR3 has 12 amino acids. Per germline, CDR1 DFQATT and CDR2 SNEGSKA (reference sequence). Here the CDR3 reads CSAEGTSYEQYF. The CDR3 DNA reads TGCAGTGCAGAGGGCACGTCCTACGAGCAGTACTTC.